This paragraph reports one T cell receptor (beta chain). The sample belongs to a study of blood T cell repertoires in COVID-19. Study information: The analysed material was cDNA or gDNA that came from T cells, B-cell-depleted T cells, or PBMCs.

Original methodology: Quantification of nucleated cells was approximated via reference gene primer amplification. Only in-frame clones appear in the TCRdb table, and some are missing; sequencing was by immunoSEQ multiplex PCR. The DNA gave D and trimming, while V, J and clone size come from that table. The table lists about 25,000 clones, 70% to 90% of them singletons. Germline V gene sequence: CDR1 SGHNT, CDR2 YYREEE (reference sequence). V lost 2 bases and J lost 3; bases outside the gene matches: 6. The CDR3 covers 15 residues. Source material: peripheral blood. The receptor was isolated from a human donor with active COVID-19. The donor label of this sample is uncertain. The chain is built from TRBV5-4 and TRBJ2-7; 9 bases align to TRBD1. This CDR3 reads CASSFGGQGVYEQYF. Written as DNA, the CDR3 is TGTGCCAGCAGCTTCGGGGGACAGGGCGTCTACGAGCAGTACTTC.